This is a list of T cell receptor beta chains from one sample in a study of cytomegalovirus exposure and HLA in healthy donors. Sequenced by immunoSEQ multiplex PCR; TCRdb stores in-frame clones only, minus some. The table has 100,000 to 150,000 clones, roughly 80% seen once. The sequencing sample was made of PBMCs. The receptors were sampled from a man aged 25-40 years in good health and CMV-seronegative. CDR3s leave out the opening cysteine and the closing phenylalanine or tryptophan. Size is stated for part of the rows, as once, few or many counts, or as a class when the clone is expanded.

TRBV5-8,TRBJ2-3,few,ASSKQQTGTDTQY
TRBV7-9,TRBJ2-4,-,ASTFDGDRVRDKNIQY
TRBV4-3,TRBJ2-3,-,ASSQGHTSTDTQY
TRBV7-2,TRBJ2-5,-,ASSLSLTSKY
TRBV5-1,TRBJ2-1,-,ASSLATSQESNEQF
TRBV5-1,TRBJ2-1,-,ASSPGVLAYNEQF
TRBV4-2,TRBJ2-7,-,ASSHAPRDINEQY
TRBV6-5,TRBJ1-1,-,ASSYDGETEDF
TRBV5-1,TRBJ1-2,-,ASSLEGQGNYGYT
TRBV2,TRBJ2-7,-,ASSKGQGYEQY
TRBV27,TRBJ2-4,-,ASSSRGSGMWLNIQY
TRBV19,TRBJ2-2,-,AARRGSDTGELF
TRBV7-6,TRBJ2-7,-,ASSVEGGARYGEQY
TRBV2,TRBJ1-2,few,ASSRQDLGYGYT
TRBV28,TRBJ2-7,-,ASSSSSYEQY
TRBV27,TRBJ1-4,-,ASSLSRGGGEKLF
TRBV7-2,TRBJ1-1,-,ASSIKSGYTEAF
TRBV5-1,TRBJ1-1,-,ASSLFRGVTEAF
TRBV2,TRBJ2-7,-,ASSENRGEQY
TRBV7-2,TRBJ1-6,-,ASARPGSTRNSPLH
TRBV9,TRBJ1-3,-,ASSARDYSGNTIY
TRBV14,TRBJ1-1,few,ASSQDLRVGSAF
TRBV19,TRBJ2-7,-,ASTFGGGSYEQY
TRBV30,TRBJ1-2,few,AWSDYRECT
TRBV9,TRBJ2-1,-,ASSVAGTGAYNEQF
TRBV6-6,TRBJ2-7,-,ASNGQGSYEQY
TRBV28,TRBJ2-1,few,ASRLRGTPYNEQF
TRBV10-3,TRBJ1-4,-,AISAQGTNEKLF
TRBV5-8,TRBJ2-1,-,ASSAGRSSYNEQF
TRBV19,TRBJ2-1,-,ASSINGGHLNEQF
TRBV6-5,TRBJ1-1,few,ASSYSTVLNTEAF
TRBV19,TRBJ2-2,-,ASERKGQGAVGELF
TRBV9,TRBJ1-1,-,ASSVHFNTEAF
TRBV7-6,TRBJ2-5,-,ASSSTGGQETQY
TRBV5-1,TRBJ1-3,-,ASSPDRGGNTIY
TRBV19,TRBJ1-6,-,ASSMGGKNSPLH
TRBV10-3,TRBJ1-1,-,AISEGDRKAF
TRBV11-3,TRBJ2-2,-,ASSPRRGGNTGELF
TRBV5-4,TRBJ2-7,-,ASSPKTQGDYEQY
TRBV4-3,TRBJ1-1,-,ASRQGATLAEAF
TRBV5-6,TRBJ1-6,-,ASSLDARGNSPLH
TRBV5-1,TRBJ1-3,once,ASSSGGAAGNTIY
TRBV6-1,TRBJ1-1,few,ASSDGLRLNTEAF
TRBV5-6,TRBJ2-4,once,ASSLAPEGRAKNIQY
TRBV7-3,TRBJ1-1,-,ASSLTPDTGSEAF
TRBV30,TRBJ1-1,-,ASQGDTNTEAF
TRBV19,TRBJ1-5,-,ASSMTGPNQPQH
TRBV5-1,TRBJ2-1,-,ASSSAPGTGAGEQF
TRBV5-1,TRBJ2-2,-,ASSARQGTAGELF
TRBV28,TRBJ2-3,-,ASSSWTSGRTDTQY